The sequence of this T cell receptor beta chain was determined in a study of cytomegalovirus exposure and HLA in healthy donors. General observations from the study: V- and J-gene trimming in TCR beta was tied to a missense DCLRE1C variant by an analysis performed later.

Worth noting for this clone: Its antigen is as yet unknown.

Germline lookup yields CDR1 MNHEY and CDR2 SMNVEV (reference sequence). The CDR3 is made up of 16 amino acids. V lost 7 bases, J lost 3 bases, and 11 bases stayed unmatched. Vbeta (60) and Jbeta (13) primers were used in the PCR. The assay was immunoSEQ multiplex PCR, and TCRdb's table has in-frame clones only and misses some. The data contain roughly 120,000 clones, 74% of them singletons. The origin of this receptor is a woman aged 40 to 49 in good health and CMV-seropositive. Sequencing was done on a sample of PBMCs. The chain links TRBV27 to TRBJ1-5; 8 bases are shared with TRBD1. CDR3 loop: CASTRTGPPLNQPQHF. CDR3 DNA sequence: TGTGCCAGCACCCGGACAGGGCCCCCCCTCAATCAGCCCCAGCATTTT.